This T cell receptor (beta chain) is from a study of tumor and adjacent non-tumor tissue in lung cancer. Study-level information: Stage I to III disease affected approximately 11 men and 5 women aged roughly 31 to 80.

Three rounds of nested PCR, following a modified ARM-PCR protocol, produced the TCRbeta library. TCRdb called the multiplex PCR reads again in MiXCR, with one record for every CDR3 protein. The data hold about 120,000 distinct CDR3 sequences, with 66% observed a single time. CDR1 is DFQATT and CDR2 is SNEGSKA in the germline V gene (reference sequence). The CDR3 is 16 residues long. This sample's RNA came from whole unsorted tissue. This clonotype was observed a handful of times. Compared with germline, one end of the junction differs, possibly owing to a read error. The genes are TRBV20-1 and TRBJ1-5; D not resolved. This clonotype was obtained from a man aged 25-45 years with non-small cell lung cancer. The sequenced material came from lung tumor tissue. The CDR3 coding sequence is TGCAGTGCTAAGAATACAGTCCATCATAGCAATCAGCCCCAGCTTTTT. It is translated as CSAKNTVHHSNQPQLF.